This T cell receptor (beta chain) was documented in a study of T cells in Graves' hyperthyroidism and ophthalmopathy. CDR1 and CDR2 from the germline V gene are SGHVS and FQNEAQ. The CDR3 consists of 19 residues. The junction had 22 bases not matched to a gene; V was cut back by 7 bases and J by 8 bases. Amplification targeted TCR beta CDR3 regions from RNA transcripts. TCR CDR3 regions were first amplified by RT-PCR with HTBI primers. TCRdb reprocessed the multiplex PCR reads with MiXCR, giving one entry per CDR3 protein. The sample has hundreds of thousands of distinct CDR3 sequences; less than 25% are singletons.

The clonotype comes from a man aged 30-40 years with Graves' ophthalmopathy. This chain connects TRBV7-8 to TRBJ2-2, with 10 bases that match TRBD1. Material for sequencing was blood. This chain's CDR3 is CASTGQGVLRLDLAGELFF. CDR3 DNA: TGTGCCAGCACCGGACAGGGGGTTCTCCGATTGGATCTCGCAGGGGAGCTGTTTTTT.